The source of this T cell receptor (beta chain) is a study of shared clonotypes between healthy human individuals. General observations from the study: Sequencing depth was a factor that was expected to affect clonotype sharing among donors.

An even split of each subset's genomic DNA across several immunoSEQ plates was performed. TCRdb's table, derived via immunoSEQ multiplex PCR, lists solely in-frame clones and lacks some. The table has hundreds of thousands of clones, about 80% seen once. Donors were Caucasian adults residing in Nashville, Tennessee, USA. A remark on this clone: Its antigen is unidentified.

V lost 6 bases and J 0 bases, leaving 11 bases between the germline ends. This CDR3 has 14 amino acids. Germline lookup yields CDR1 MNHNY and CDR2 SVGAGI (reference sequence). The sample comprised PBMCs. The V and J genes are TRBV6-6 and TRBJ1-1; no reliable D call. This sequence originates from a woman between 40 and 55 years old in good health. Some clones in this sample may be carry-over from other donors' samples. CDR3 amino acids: CASRNPTVNTEAFF. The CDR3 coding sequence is TGTGCCAGCAGGAACCCGACGGTGAACACTGAAGCTTTCTTT.